This T cell receptor beta chain is drawn from a study of cytomegalovirus exposure and HLA in healthy donors. Study information: Within the Caucasian-associated ancestry cluster were approximately 77% of the roughly 360 genotyped donors. Study-wide findings and caveats: Presence/absence analyses took donor sequencing depth as roughly uniform. Accurate HLA-A and HLA-B prediction from TCR beta sequences was reported for most subjects. Most observed TCR sequences were rare, whereas some public TCRs were detected in many donors.

The sample holds a few counts of this clone. Its antigen remains unidentified. Germline CDR1 is ENHRY and CDR2 is SYGVKD. The CDR3 length is 14 residues. Trimming cost V 3 bases and J 5 bases, with 10 bases left between them. PCR primers comprised 60 Vbeta and 13 Jbeta primers. Profiled with immunoSEQ multiplex PCR; TCRdb holds only in-frame clones, not every one. The repertoire consists of 150,000 to 200,000 clones, with around 78% occurring once and the leading ten covering 3.1%. The specimen sequenced was PBMCs. The chain is built from TRBV10-3 and TRBJ2-2, with TRBD2 as a possible D gene (5 bases). The sequence was obtained from a woman aged 50 to 60 in good health and CMV-seropositive. CDR3: CAISDLRGTGELFF. Written as DNA, the CDR3 is TGTGCCATCAGTGATCTTCGGGGAACCGGGGAGCTGTTTTTT.